A single sample gave rise to the 10 T cell receptor beta chains below, sequenced in a study of T cell repertoires in cytomegalovirus infection. A single record per CDR3 protein comes from TCRdb applying MiXCR to the reads. The top ten hold roughly 5.1% of the sample, which has roughly 190,000 distinct CDR3 sequences, roughly 9% seen once. The sequenced sample was PBMCs. The origin of the receptors is a human donor in good health (CMV status not recorded). Some clones in this sample may be carry-over from other donors' samples.

This clonotype came up a few times. V and J are TRBV12-3 or TRBV12-4 and TRBJ1-4, with 8 bases aligning to TRBD1. The CDR3 is 14 amino acids. With 3 bases clipped from V and 8 bases from J, the junction kept 5 bases outside the gene matches. The CDR3 nucleotides are TGTGCCAGCAGTTTGACAGGGGTTCTAGAAAAACTGTTTTTT. Protein sequence: CASSLTGVLEKLFF.

This clonotype was seen repeatedly, ten times or more. The genes are TRBV12-3 or TRBV12-4 and TRBJ1-1; TRBD1 agrees at 9 bases. This CDR3 is 15 amino acids long. Unmatched junction bases numbered 5, after V lost 5 bases and J lost 1 base. The CDR3 sequence is CASSLPTGGNTEAFF. CDR3 DNA sequence: TGTGCCAGCAGTCTCCCGACAGGGGGGAACACTGAAGCTTTCTTT.

This clonotype was found many times. The rearrangement links TRBV29-1 to TRBJ2-7; 8 nucleotides agree with TRBD2. V shed 5 bases and J 4 bases; nucleotides not matched to a gene: 7. Germline values: CDR1 SQVTM, CDR2 ANQGSEA. This CDR3 contains 13 residues. The CDR3 sequence is CSVRSSGIYEQYF. The CDR3 coding sequence is TGCAGCGTTCGAAGTAGCGGGATTTACGAGCAGTACTTC.

This rearrangement joins TRBV28 to TRBJ1-4; TRBD1 might be the D (5 bases). Trimming left V 3 bases short and J 4 bases short, with 21 bases between. CDR3 length: 18 residues. The germline gives CDR1 MDHEN, CDR2 SYDVKM. The CDR3: CASSLPYSRVGFNEKLFF. Here the CDR3 DNA reads TGTGCCAGCAGTTTGCCATATTCCAGGGTCGGTTTTAATGAAAAACTGTTTTTT.

This clonotype was seen ten or more times. The rearrangement uses TRBV12-3 or TRBV12-4 and TRBJ1-5, with D tentatively TRBD1 (5 bases). This CDR3 is built from 14 residues. V lost 3 bases, J lost 3 bases, and 9 bases lay in between. The CDR3 here is CASSLRGANQPQHF. CDR3 nucleotides: TGTGCCAGCAGTTTGAGAGGGGCCAATCAGCCCCAGCATTTT.

This clonotype showed up many times. The chain recombines TRBV5-6 with TRBJ2-4; 8 bases fit TRBD1. Losses at the gene ends were 6 bases for V and 7 bases for J; bases not matched to a gene: 6. Germline lookup yields CDR1 SGHDT and CDR2 YYEEEE. CDR3 length: 13 amino acids. CDR3 sequence reads: CASNVQGANIQYF. CDR3 nucleotide sequence: TGTGCCAGCAACGTCCAGGGGGCGAACATTCAGTACTTC. The complete variable domain, with remaining parts taken from reference TRBV5-6 and TRBJ2-4, reads DAGVTQSPTHLIKTRGQQVTLRCSPKSGHDTVSWYQQALGQGPQFIFQYYEEEERQRGNFPDRFSGHQFPNYSSELNVNALLLGDSALYLCASNVQGANIQYFGAGTRLSVL.

This clonotype was seen repeatedly, ten times or more. The J gene is TRBJ2-3, the V gene TRBV10-3, with D unresolved. The CDR3 is 15 residues long. Trimming left V 4 bases short and J 0 bases short, with 11 bases between. CDR1 is ENHRY and CDR2 is SYGVKD in the germline V gene. CDR3 sequence: CAISAGTLSTDTQYF. CDR3 sequence (DNA): TGTGCCATCAGTGCCGGAACGCTAAGCACAGATACGCAGTATTTT.

This clonotype was picked up a small number of times. This chain connects TRBV5-1 to TRBJ2-3; 11 bases map to TRBD2. CDR3 length equals 16 residues. CDR1 and CDR2 from the germline V gene are SGHRS and YFSETQ. The V and J ends lost 2 bases and 2 bases, in that order; junction bases with no gene match: 4. The CDR3 DNA reads TGCGCCAGCAGCTTCGAGACTAGCGGGAACACAGATACGCAGTATTTT. It encodes CASSFETSGNTDTQYF.

Ten or more counts support this clonotype. The V gene is TRBV7-2, the J gene TRBJ1-1; the D is unclear. Looked up from germline, CDR1 is SGHTA and CDR2 is FQGNSA. With 2 bases removed from V and 1 base from J, the gap between germline ends came to 11 bases. The CDR3 is made up of 15 amino acids. The CDR3 sequence is CASSLLQVRNTEAFF. The CDR3 DNA sequence: TGTGCCAGCAGCTTACTTCAGGTCCGGAACACTGAAGCTTTCTTT.

This clonotype was counted many times. This chain joins TRBV13 and TRBJ2-1, with TRBD2 matching 10 bases. V lost 6 bases, J lost 3 bases, and 5 bases stayed unmatched. CDR1 PRHDT and CDR2 FYEKMQ come from the germline V gene (reference sequence). This CDR3 contains 15 residues. Written as DNA, the CDR3 is TGTGCCAGCAGTCCCAGGACTAGCGGCTACAATGAGCAGTTCTTC. It translates to CASSPRTSGYNEQFF.